This paragraph covers one T cell receptor beta chain sequence. The authors' processing: Estimated nucleated cell counts came from reference gene primer amplification. Clones were read by immunoSEQ multiplex PCR, and TCRdb kept only the in-frame ones, dropping some. D and trimming come from the DNA, and the V and J calls and clone size come from that table. The sample lists approximately 450,000 clones, about 89% occurring once. The CDR3 runs 13 residues. Trimming stripped 1 base from V and 9 bases from J, with 12 bases between. Germline CDR1 LGHDT, CDR2 YNNKEL (reference sequence). These data are taken from a study of blood T cell repertoires in COVID-19. Across the study: The United States, Italy and Spain provided the acute and convalescent COVID-19 samples.

V gene TRBV3-1 (or the pseudogene TRBV3-2) combines with J gene TRBJ1-2, with a possible D match to TRBD1 (5 bases). Sample: peripheral blood. The origin of this receptor is a woman in her twenties or thirties with acute or convalescent COVID-19. CDR3 nucleotides: TGTGCCAGCAGCCAAGGGGGCAGTGGGAGCTACACCTTC. Translating it yields CASSQGGSGSYTF.